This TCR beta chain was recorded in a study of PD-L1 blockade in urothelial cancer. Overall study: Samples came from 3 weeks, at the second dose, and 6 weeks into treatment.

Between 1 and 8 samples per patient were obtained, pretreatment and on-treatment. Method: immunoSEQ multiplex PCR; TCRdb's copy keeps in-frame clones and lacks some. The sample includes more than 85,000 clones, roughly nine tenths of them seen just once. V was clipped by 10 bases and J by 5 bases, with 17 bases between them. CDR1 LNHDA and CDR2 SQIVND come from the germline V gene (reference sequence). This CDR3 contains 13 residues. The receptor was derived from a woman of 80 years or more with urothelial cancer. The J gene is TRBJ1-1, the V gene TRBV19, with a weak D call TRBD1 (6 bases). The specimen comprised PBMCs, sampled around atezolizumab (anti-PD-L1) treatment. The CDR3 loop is CATSPQGRTEAFF. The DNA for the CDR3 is TGTGCCACCTCCCCTCAGGGGCGGACTGAAGCTTTCTTT.